These 2 T cell receptor beta chains came from one sample sequenced in a study of T cells in women clearing cervical HPV infection. The repertoire was sequenced with immunoSEQ multiplex PCR; TCRdb's copy has only in-frame clones and lacks some. The table lists roughly 20,000 clones. Sample: blood buffy coat. These receptors were obtained from a woman between 18 and 69 years old with a cervical HPV16 infection that either progressed to CIN3+ or cleared (not recorded which).

Worth noting for this clone: Read coverage stops 3 residues before the CDR3 terminus; the germline J gene supplies the remainder. The chain has TRBV5-1 and TRBJ2-2, with TRBD2 as a possible D gene (6 bases). V was pared by 4 bases and J by 1 base, with 14 bases between. This CDR3 region has 16 residues. Germline V gives CDR1 SGHRS, CDR2 YFSETQ. Partial CDR3 DNA: TGCGCCAGCAGCCGGCTTAGCGGACTGAACACCGGGGAG. Its translation is CASSRLSGLNTGE. The CDR3 in full is CASSRLSGLNTGELFF.

About this clone itself: Read sequence stops 3 residues before the CDR3 end, and the germline J gene provides the missing end. The chain recombines TRBV14 with TRBJ1-2; D is unclear. There are 16 residues in the CDR3. Per the germline V gene, CDR1 is SGHDN and CDR2 is FVKESK. CDR3 sequence: CASSQESRRAPRGYTF. The part of the CDR3 DNA that was read is TGTGCCAGCAGCCAAGAGTCCAGGCGGGCCCCAAGGGGC.